This TCR beta chain was sequenced in a study of blood T cell repertoires in COVID-19. Only in-frame clones appear in the TCRdb table, and some are missing; sequencing was by immunoSEQ multiplex PCR. The sample gives roughly 180,000 clones, about 70% of which show up once; roughly 8.7% is in the top ten. The J segment lost 4 bases and the V segment lost 5 bases, leaving 5 bases of the junction unmatched. CDR3 length equals 14 residues. CDR1 SGHAT and CDR2 FQDESV come from the germline V gene (reference sequence). Sequenced material: peripheral blood. The V and J genes are TRBV11-1 and TRBJ1-2; 9 bases fit TRBD1. The receptor was derived from a woman in her 50s with active or convalescent COVID-19. In DNA, the CDR3 is TGTGCCAGCAGCCTAACAGGGGGCCTCTATGGCTACACCTTC. Translated: CASSLTGGLYGYTF.